The present T cell receptor (beta chain) was sequenced within a study of early T cells in non-severe SARS-CoV-2 infection. In this sample, this clonotype turned up a few times. The trim removed 3 bases at V and 3 bases at J, leaving 3 bases unmatched. From germline, CDR1 is SGDLS and CDR2 YYNGEE. The CDR3 spans 14 residues. MiXCR, applied by TCRdb to the 5' RACE reads, yields one record per CDR3 protein. The sample holds some 70,000 distinct CDR3 sequences, about 12% seen once. Input material: whole blood. This rearrangement joins TRBV9 to TRBJ1-2; 9 bases align to TRBD1. This TCR derives from an adult who was a healthcare worker with PCR-confirmed SARS-CoV-2 infection or an uninfected control (not recorded which). The CDR3 region is CASSGTGEHYGYTF. The CDR3 DNA reads as TGTGCCAGCAGCGGGACAGGGGAGCACTATGGCTACACCTTC.